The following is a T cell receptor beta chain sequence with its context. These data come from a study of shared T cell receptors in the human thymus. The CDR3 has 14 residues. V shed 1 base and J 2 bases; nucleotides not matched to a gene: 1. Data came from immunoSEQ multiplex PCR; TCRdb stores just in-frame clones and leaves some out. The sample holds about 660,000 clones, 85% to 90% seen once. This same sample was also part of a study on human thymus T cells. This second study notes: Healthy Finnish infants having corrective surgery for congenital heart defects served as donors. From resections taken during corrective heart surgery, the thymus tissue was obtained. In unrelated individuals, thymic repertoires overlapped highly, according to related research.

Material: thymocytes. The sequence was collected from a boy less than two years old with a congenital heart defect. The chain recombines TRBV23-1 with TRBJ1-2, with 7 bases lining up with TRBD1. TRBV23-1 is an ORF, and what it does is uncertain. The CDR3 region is CASSQWGQNYGYTF. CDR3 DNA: TGCGCCAGCAGTCAATGGGGACAGAACTATGGCTACACCTTC.